Listed here are 8 T cell receptor beta chains from one sample, sequenced in a study of T cells in localized non-small cell lung cancer. TCRdb keeps only in-frame clones here, not all; method: immunoSEQ multiplex PCR. The sample has 30,000 to 40,000 clones; about 80% are singletons. Sample: peripheral blood, taken before any cancer treatment. All receptors derive from a male donor at least 60 years old with stage III squamous cell lung carcinoma.

In its sample, this clone was seen a few times. The chain combines TRBV7-6 with TRBJ2-5, with 11 bases identical to TRBD2. This CDR3 contains 15 residues. From germline, CDR1 is SGHVS and CDR2 FNYEAQ. The V segment lost 1 base and the J segment 7 bases; nucleotides outside the gene matches: 5. The CDR3 is CASSLDSGGGATQYF. Here the CDR3 DNA reads TGTGCCAGCAGCTTAGATAGCGGGGGGGGCGCGACCCAGTACTTC. Looking up the rest from reference TRBV7-6 and TRBJ2-5 gives the full variable domain: GAGVSQSPRYKVTKRGQDVALRCDPISGHVSLYWYRQALGQGPEFLTYFNYEAQQDKSGLPNDRFSAERPEGSISTLTIQRTEQRDSAMYRCASSLDSGGGATQYFGPGTRLLVL.

The V gene is TRBV7-9, the J gene TRBJ1-1; 9 bases are a match to TRBD1. The CDR3 is made up of 15 amino acids. Germline CDR1 SEHNR, CDR2 FQNEAQ (reference sequence). The junction had 6 bases not matched to a gene; V was cut back by 4 bases and J by 3 bases. In nucleotides, the CDR3 is TGTGCCAGCAGCTCCTTACGGACAGGGGACACTGAAGCTTTCTTT. This codes for CASSSLRTGDTEAFF. Full variable domain (missing parts from reference TRBV7-9 and TRBJ1-1): DTGVSQNPRHKITKRGQNVTFRCDPISEHNRLYWYRQTLGQGPEFLTYFQNEAQLEKSRLLSDRFSAERPKGSFSTLEIQRTEQGDSAMYLCASSSLRTGDTEAFFGQGTRLTVV.

The rearrangement links TRBV7-2 to TRBJ2-3, with D hard to call. Germline V gene sequence: CDR1 SGHTA, CDR2 FQGNSA. V lost 5 bases to trimming and J lost 0 bases, with 15 bases between them. The CDR3 loop spans 16 amino acids. The CDR3, as DNA: TGTGCCAGCAGCCCGCCCAGTAGAACTAGCACAGATACGCAGTATTTT. The encoded protein is CASSPPSRTSTDTQYF.

This chain uses TRBV27 with TRBJ2-7; 9 nucleotides agree with TRBD2. The CDR3 has 14 residues. The germline gives CDR1 MNHEY, CDR2 SMNVEV (reference sequence). With V trimmed by 6 bases and J by 7 bases, 10 bases remained unmatched. CDR3 DNA sequence: TGTGCCAGCAGACCAGCGGGAGGTAGAACGGAGCAGTACTTC. The encoded protein is CASRPAGGRTEQYF.

CDR3 nucleotides: TGCGCCAGCAGCTTAGAGACAGGGGAGACCCAGTACTTC. Translation: CASSLETGETQYF. The chain uses TRBV5-1 and TRBJ2-5, with 7 bases lining up with TRBD1. Trimming at V came to 2 bases and at J to 5 bases, leaving 3 bases not matched to a gene. The CDR3 extends over 13 amino acids. The germline gives CDR1 SGHRS, CDR2 YFSETQ.

V and J are TRBV19 and TRBJ1-5; 7 bases are shared with TRBD1. Germline V CDR1 and CDR2: LNHDA, SQIVND (reference sequence). The CDR3 loop spans 13 amino acids. V lost 5 bases to trimming and J lost 6 bases; unmatched junction nucleotides: 4. CDR3 DNA sequence: TGTGCCAGTAGTCAGGGGGTAAGTCAGCCCCAGCATTTT. Its protein product is CASSQGVSQPQHF. The whole variable domain, filled in from reference TRBV19 and TRBJ1-5, reads DGGITQSPKYLFRKEGQNVTLSCEQNLNHDAMYWYRQDPGQGLRLIYYSQIVNDFQKGDIAEGYSVSREKKESFPLTVTSAQKNPTAFYLCASSQGVSQPQHFGDGTRLSIL.

DNA of the CDR3: TGTGCCAGCACCAGGGACCCCAAAAACATTCAGTACTTC. Its translation is CASTRDPKNIQYF. The V call is TRBV7-2, the J call TRBJ2-4; D may correspond to TRBD1 or TRBD2 (5 bases each). The V end lost 7 bases, the J end lost 2 bases, and 9 bases lay between the germline ends. The CDR3 runs 13 residues. Germline V gives CDR1 SGHTA, CDR2 FQGNSA. The full variable domain, in which reference TRBV7-2 and TRBJ2-4 provide the parts outside the CDR3, is GAGVSQSPSNKVTEKGKDVELRCDPISGHTALYWYRQSLGQGLEFLIYFQGNSAPDKSGLPSDRFSAERTGGSVSTLTIQRTQQEDSAVYLCASTRDPKNIQYFGAGTRLSVL.

The chain uses TRBV7-2 and TRBJ1-1; maybe TRBD1 (5 bases). The length of the CDR3 is 15 residues. Germline CDR1 SGHTA, CDR2 FQGNSA. Trimming removed 4 bases at V and 5 bases at J, with 17 bases between. DNA for the CDR3: TGTGCCAGCAGCTCAATGGGGGGGGTCTGGACTGAAGCTTTCTTT. It yields the protein CASSSMGGVWTEAFF.